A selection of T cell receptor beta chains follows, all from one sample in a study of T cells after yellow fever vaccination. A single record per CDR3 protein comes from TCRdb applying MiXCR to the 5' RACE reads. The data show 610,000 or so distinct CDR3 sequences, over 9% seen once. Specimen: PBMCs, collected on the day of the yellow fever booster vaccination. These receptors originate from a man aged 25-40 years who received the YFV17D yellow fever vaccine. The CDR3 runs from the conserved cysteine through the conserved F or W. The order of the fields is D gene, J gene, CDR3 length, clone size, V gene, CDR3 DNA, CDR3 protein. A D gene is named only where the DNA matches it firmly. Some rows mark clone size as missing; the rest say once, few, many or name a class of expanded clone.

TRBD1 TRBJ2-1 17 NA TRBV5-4 TGTGCCAGCAGCTACCGGGGACAGGGGTTTGGGAACAATGAGCAGTTCTTC CASSYRGQGFGNNEQFF
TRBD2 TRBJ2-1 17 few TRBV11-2 TGTGCCAGCAGCTCCGTAAGCGGGAGGATAGGAGGCAATGAGCAGTTCTTC CASSSVSGRIGGNEQFF
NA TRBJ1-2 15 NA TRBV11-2 TGTGCCAGCAGCTTAGAAAACCGGGACCGCGTTGGCTACACCTTC CASSLENRDRVGYTF
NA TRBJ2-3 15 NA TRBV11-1 TGTGCCAGCAGCTTGCAGAGCCTTAGCACAGATACGCAGTATTTT CASSLQSLSTDTQYF
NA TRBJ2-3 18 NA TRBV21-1 TGTGCCAGCAGCACCGGGACTAGCGGGAGCTCTAGCACAGATACGCAGTATTTT CASSTGTSGSSSTDTQYF
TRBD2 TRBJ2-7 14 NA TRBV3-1 TGTGCCAGCAGCCAAGTAGGACTAGTGGTCGAGCAGTACTTC CASSQVGLVVEQYF
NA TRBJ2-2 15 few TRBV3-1 TGTGCCAGCACCCTACAGGGTTGGGGGCCCGGGGAGCTGTTTTTT CASTLQGWGPGELFF
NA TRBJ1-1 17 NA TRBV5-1 TGCGCCAGCAGCTTCACGACGCATTCGGTGAAGGACACTGAAGCTTTCTTT CASSFTTHSVKDTEAFF
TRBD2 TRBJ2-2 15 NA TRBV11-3 TGTGCCAGCAGCCCCGGGGGGGTTCTCTCCGGGGAGCTGTTTTTT CASSPGGVLSGELFF
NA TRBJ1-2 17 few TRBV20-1 TGCAGTGCCACGCCCATGGGCAGGAGCCTTAACGACTATGGCTACACCTTC CSATPMGRSLNDYGYTF